One T cell receptor (beta chain) is described in this entry. Its antigen is not yet known. Base qualities are not provided; no much larger clone lies one nucleotide away. TCRbeta CDR3 regions were amplified from genomic DNA by means of the immunoSEQ Assay, a bias-controlled multiplex PCR. In the source study's methods: The number of nucleated cells in each sample was estimated by amplification of reference gene primers within the assay. Sequence reads were collapsed and filtered to measure the absolute abundance of every unique TCRbeta CDR3 rearrangement. For each sample, productive Simpson clonality was calculated as the square root of Simpson's diversity index over productive rearrangements. What TCRdb holds here is the immuneACCESS table cut down to in-frame rearrangements. Part of the clones is not present; checked against another copy, under half of the missing clones reflect an unresolved V gene, and the others are unexplained. V, J and clone size reflect that table, while D and trimming were determined from the DNA. In all, the sample holds a few hundred thousand clones, and more than 75% of those were seen once. Around 10% of the sample rests with the top ten.

The CDR3 measures 13 amino acids from cysteine to phenylalanine. The only DNA kept is the CDR3, 39 bases in frame from the first base. The trim is 6 bases for V and 2 bases for J, with a gap of 11 bases between the germline ends. Per the germline V gene, MNHEY is the CDR1 and SVGEGT is the CDR2. This record belongs to a study of blood T cell repertoires in COVID-19 (dated by TCRdb to the early 2020s). About the investigation overall: Collaborator samples came from the United States, Italy and Spain and covered acute and convalescent phases of COVID-19. The material from the prospective study consisted of cDNA or gDNA derived from T cells, B-cell-depleted T cells, or PBMCs. The dataset comprised deeply sampled blood TCRbeta repertoires from subjects exposed to, actively infected with, or recovered from COVID-19. A freely available public database, intended as a resource for researchers studying the immune response to SARS-CoV-2, is where the repertoires were released. Samples came from the ongoing ImmuneRACE study (first 160 participants) plus 1,254 subjects from 6 global collaborators. A de-identified subject ID, COVID-19 status, age in years and sex were almost always included in the sample metadata. Where HLA class I and class II types were available, the types were taken from metadata supplied by the sample provider, not from assay-based typing.

A second Seattle source provided samples from volunteer blood donors who had recovered from COVID-19. Collaborating institutions collected whole blood in K2EDTA tubes following their own protocols. For TCRbeta analysis, collaborator samples were shipped as frozen whole blood, as isolated PBMCs, or as DNA extracted from either sample type. What the study reported, not specific to this receptor: Clinical and demographic metadata were provided uncurated, with the amount varying by source and participant.

The V gene is TRBV6-2 or TRBV6-3 and the J gene is TRBJ2-7, with TRBD2 tentatively as D gene (5 bases match). The source of this sequence is a man aged 35 to 55 who had recovered from COVID-19. The sequenced sample was peripheral blood. The base sequence is TGTGCCAGCAGCCCAGGACTCACCTACGAGCAGTACTTC. Its translation reads: CASSPGLTYEQYF.